This T cell receptor (beta chain) stems from a study of tumor-infiltrating lymphocytes in localized non-small cell lung cancer (dated by TCRdb to the early 2020s). Context from the whole study: Several histologies were represented in the cohort, which also included both smokers and never-smokers as well as patients whose samples were collected after neoadjuvant chemotherapy. The overall ICON cohort was composed of approximately 150 surgical patients with localized non-small cell lung cancer whose tumors were resected. A total of under 65 patients were part of the paired comparison of immunoSEQ T-cell fraction between tumor and uninvolved lung. Alongside flow cytometry, multiplex immunofluorescence, RNA-seq, exome sequencing and proteomics, TCR sequencing was applied to the same patients as one of several integrated assays. From each patient came resected tumor tissue plus uninvolved lung tissue from that same patient, and the uninvolved lung tissue was described as non-adjacent to the tumor.

The first patient joined ICON in 2016, and enrollment wrapped up when the last patient was enrolled in the second half of 2018. Fresh tumor and matched uninvolved tissue for in-depth immune analyses, including TCR sequencing, were collected from a subcohort of about 80 patients. TCR sequencing was performed on DNA isolated from bulk tissue, without cell sorting. General study outcomes and caveats: Recurrence-free survival showed no association with tumor T-cell fraction measured by TCR sequencing (p = 0.61). Because different assays used different pieces of the same tissue, intratumor heterogeneity could not be separated from technical variation. In line with immunofluorescence CD3 counts, TCRbeta sequencing supported higher T cell infiltration in tumors compared with uninvolved lung tissue. TCR-derived T-cell fraction did not differ between the flow cytometry-defined immunotypes IM1 (good prognosis) and IM2 (poor prognosis). Assay coverage differed among patients according to how much tissue was available, so only a subset of the cohort had TCR sequencing.

The germline V gene (reference sequence) sets CDR1 to LNHNV and CDR2 to YYDKDF. V ends up 3 bases short and J 5 bases short, with an unmatched junction base count of 12. From its cysteine to its phenylalanine, the CDR3 spans 17 amino acids. The kept DNA is CDR3 alone, 51 bases in frame from the first base. TCR sequencing with the immunoSEQ assay provided the T-cell fraction in tumor and uninvolved lung tissue. Per the authors' processing: For survival analysis, patients were divided into high (upper tertile) and low (lower two tertiles) T-cell fraction groups, which were compared by log-rank test. A signed-rank test was used to test differences in T-cell fraction between paired tumor and uninvolved lung samples. TCRdb stores this immuneACCESS table with in-frame sequences only. Part of the clones is absent; in the studies checked, under half of the shortfall reflects unresolved V genes, and no reason is known for the rest. V and J calls and clone size are given by that table; D and trimming were obtained from the DNA. In all, the sample holds 12,000 or so clones, and approximately 79% of those were seen once. Around 12% of the sample belongs to the ten largest clones.

To note about this clone: Its antigen specificity is not known. Base qualities are not at hand, and no much larger clone is one base apart.

This TCR was sampled from a human donor with non-small cell lung cancer. Here the chain combines TRBV15 and TRBJ2-5, and TRBD2 aligns with 10 junction nucleotides. Source material: lung tumor tissue. The CDR3 region: CATSRGIAGGARETQYF. The sequenced DNA: TGTGCCACCAGCAGGGGGATAGCGGGAGGAGCCCGGGAGACCCAGTACTTC.